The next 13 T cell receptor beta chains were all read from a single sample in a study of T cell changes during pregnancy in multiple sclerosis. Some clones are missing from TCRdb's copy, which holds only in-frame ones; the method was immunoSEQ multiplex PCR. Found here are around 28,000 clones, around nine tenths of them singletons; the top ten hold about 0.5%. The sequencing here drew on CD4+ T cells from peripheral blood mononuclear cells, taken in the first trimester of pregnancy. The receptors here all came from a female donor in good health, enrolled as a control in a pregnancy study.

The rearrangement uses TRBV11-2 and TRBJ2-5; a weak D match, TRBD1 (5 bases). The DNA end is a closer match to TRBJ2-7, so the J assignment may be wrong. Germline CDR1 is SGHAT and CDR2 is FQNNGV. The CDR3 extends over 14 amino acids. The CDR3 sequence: CASSRLQGSYEQYF. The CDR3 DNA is TGTGCCAGCAGCCGCCTGCAGGGCTCCTACGAGCAGTACTTC.

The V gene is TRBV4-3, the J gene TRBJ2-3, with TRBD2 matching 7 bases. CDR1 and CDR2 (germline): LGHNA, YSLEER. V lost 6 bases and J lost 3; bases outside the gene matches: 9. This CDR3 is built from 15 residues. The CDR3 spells CASSLAGATTDTQYF. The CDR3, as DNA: TGCGCCAGCAGTCTGGCGGGAGCGACTACAGATACGCAGTATTTT.

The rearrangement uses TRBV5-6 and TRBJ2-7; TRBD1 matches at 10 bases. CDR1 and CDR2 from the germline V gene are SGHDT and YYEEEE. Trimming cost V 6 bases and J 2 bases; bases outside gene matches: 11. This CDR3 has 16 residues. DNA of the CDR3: TGTGCCAGCACCAAGATGGGGACAGGGGAAACCTACGAGCAGTACTTC. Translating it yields CASTKMGTGETYEQYF.

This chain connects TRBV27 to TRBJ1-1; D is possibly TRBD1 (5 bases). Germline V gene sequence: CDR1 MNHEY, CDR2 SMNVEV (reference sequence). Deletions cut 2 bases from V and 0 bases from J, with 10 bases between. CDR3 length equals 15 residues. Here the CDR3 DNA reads TGTGCCAGCAGTTTAGACAGTTCAATGAACACTGAAGCTTTCTTT. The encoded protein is CASSLDSSMNTEAFF.

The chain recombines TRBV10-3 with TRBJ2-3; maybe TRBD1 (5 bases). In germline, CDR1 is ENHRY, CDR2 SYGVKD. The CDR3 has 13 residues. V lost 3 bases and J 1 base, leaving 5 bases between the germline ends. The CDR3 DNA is TGTGCCATCAGTGAACAGGGCACAGATACGCAGTATTTT. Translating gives CAISEQGTDTQYF.

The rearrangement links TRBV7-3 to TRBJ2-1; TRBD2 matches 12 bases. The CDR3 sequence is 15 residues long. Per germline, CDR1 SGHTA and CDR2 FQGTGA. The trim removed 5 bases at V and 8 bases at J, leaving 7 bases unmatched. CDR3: CASSLTSGRFHEQFF. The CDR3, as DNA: TGTGCCAGCAGCCTGACTAGCGGGAGATTCCATGAGCAGTTCTTC.

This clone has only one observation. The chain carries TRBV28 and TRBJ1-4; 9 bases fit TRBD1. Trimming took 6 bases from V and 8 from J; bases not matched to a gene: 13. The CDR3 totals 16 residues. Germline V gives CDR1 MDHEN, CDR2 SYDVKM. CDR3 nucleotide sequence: TGTGCCAGCAGACAACCTCCGGGACAGGGATCCGAAAAACTGTTTTTT. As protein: CASRQPPGQGSEKLFF. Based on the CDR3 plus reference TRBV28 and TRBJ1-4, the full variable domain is DVKVTQSSRYLVKRTGEKVFLECVQDMDHENMFWYRQDPGLGLRLIYFSYDVKMKEKGDIPEGYSVSREKKERFSLILESASTNQTSMYLCASRQPPGQGSEKLFFGSGTQLSVL.

CDR3 nucleotide sequence: TGTGCCAGCAGCAAAGTGGCACTACAGGGTCAGCGTGAAAAACTGTTTTTT. Translation: CASSKVALQGQREKLFF. The chain joins TRBV21-1 to TRBJ1-4; the table's D gene call, TRBD1, was not cross checked with the DNA. TRBV21-1 is annotated as a pseudogene. The CDR3 spans 17 residues.

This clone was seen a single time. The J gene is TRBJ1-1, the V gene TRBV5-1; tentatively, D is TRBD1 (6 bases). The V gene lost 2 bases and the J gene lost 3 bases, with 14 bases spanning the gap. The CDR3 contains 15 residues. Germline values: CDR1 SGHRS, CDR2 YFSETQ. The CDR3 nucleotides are TGCGCCAGCAGCTTTGTGGGGGGGGCGGACACTGAAGCTTTCTTT. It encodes CASSFVGGADTEAFF. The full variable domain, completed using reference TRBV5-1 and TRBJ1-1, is KAGVTQTPRYLIKTRGQQVTLSCSPISGHRSVSWYQQTPGQGLQFLFEYFSETQRNKGNFPGRFSGRQFSNSRSEMNVSTLELGDSALYLCASSFVGGADTEAFFGQGTRLTVV.

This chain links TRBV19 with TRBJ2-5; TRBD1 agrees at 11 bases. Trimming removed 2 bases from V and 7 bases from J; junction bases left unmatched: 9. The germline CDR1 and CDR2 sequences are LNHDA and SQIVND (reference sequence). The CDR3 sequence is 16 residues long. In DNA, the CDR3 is TGTGCCAGTAGTATACTCGGGACAGGGGGAGGACGGACCCAGTACTTC. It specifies CASSILGTGGGRTQYF.

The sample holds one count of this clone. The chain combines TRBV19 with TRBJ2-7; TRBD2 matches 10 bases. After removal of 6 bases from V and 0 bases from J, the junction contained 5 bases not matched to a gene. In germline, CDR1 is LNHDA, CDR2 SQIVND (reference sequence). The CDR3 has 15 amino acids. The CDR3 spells CASSLSGRASYEQYF. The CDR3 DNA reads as TGTGCCAGTAGCCTCAGCGGGAGGGCCTCCTACGAGCAGTACTTC.

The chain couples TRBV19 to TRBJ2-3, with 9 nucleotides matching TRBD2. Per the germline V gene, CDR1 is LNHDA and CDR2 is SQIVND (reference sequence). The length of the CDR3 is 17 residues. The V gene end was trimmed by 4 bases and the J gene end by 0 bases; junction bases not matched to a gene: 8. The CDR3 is CASSTTGTSKSTDTQYF. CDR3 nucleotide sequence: TGTGCCAGTAGTACCACCGGGACTAGCAAAAGCACAGATACGCAGTATTTT.

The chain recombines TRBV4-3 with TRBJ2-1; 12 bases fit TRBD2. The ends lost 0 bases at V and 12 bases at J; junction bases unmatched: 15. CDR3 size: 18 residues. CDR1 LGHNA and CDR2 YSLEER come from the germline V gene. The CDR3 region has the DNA TGCGCCAGCAGCCAAGATCCCCCTACTAGCGGGAGGCACGTGTGGCAGTTCTTC. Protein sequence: CASSQDPPTSGRHVWQFF.